The present TCR beta chain was sequenced within a study of blood T cell repertoires in COVID-19. This table comes from immunoSEQ multiplex PCR, and its TCRdb copy is limited to in-frame clones, with some not included. Here the sample spans fewer than 250,000 clones, about nine tenths being singletons. This clone was found once. V lost 3 bases, J lost 6 bases, and 18 bases lay in between. Germline V lookup: CDR1 MNHNY, CDR2 SVGAGI (reference sequence). The CDR3 extends over 16 amino acids. This TCR derives from a woman aged 55-69 years who had recovered from COVID-19. The specimen was peripheral blood. V and J are TRBV6-6 and TRBJ2-1; D is possibly TRBD2 (7 bases). Here the CDR3 reads CASSYTGGYGPNEQFF. The CDR3 DNA sequence: TGTGCCAGCAGTTATACGGGGGGCTATGGCCCCAATGAGCAGTTCTTC.